What follows is one T cell receptor beta chain and its context. Its antigen is unknown. The sample comes from a study of Ad26.COV2.S vaccination and SARS-CoV-2 variants. Study-level findings and limits: Across vaccine and placebo recipients, the breadth of non-spike TCRs was similar.

Regarding treatment: around 19 received Ad26.COV2.S at low or high dose, single or two shots; about five received placebo; per-sample allocation not given. Vaccine and placebo recipients were sampled on day 63 after the first injection. Germline lookup yields CDR1 ENHRY and CDR2 SYGVKD. The CDR3 runs to 15 residues. V trimming: 0 bases; J trimming: 8 bases; junction bases outside the gene matches: 7. Generated by immunoSEQ multiplex PCR, the TCRdb table keeps only in-frame clones and is missing some. Among 300,000 to 400,000 clones listed, roughly 87% were seen once. Source: peripheral blood, taken in a trial of Ad26.COV2.S vaccine versus placebo. The V gene is TRBV10-3, the J gene TRBJ1-3, with 7 bases aligning to TRBD1. The TCR was taken from a person between 18 and 65 years old who received the Ad26.COV2.S COVID-19 vaccine or a placebo. CDR3: CAISESGDSSDTIYF. In DNA, the CDR3 is TGTGCCATCAGTGAGTCGGGGGACAGTTCGGACACCATATATTTT.